This is a list of T cell receptor beta chains from one sample in a study of beta chain features in type 1 diabetes. Measured with immunoSEQ multiplex PCR; TCRdb has only the in-frame clones, and not every one. This sample has about 620,000 clones, with 15% to 18% found just once. The sequenced sample consisted of naive CD4+ T cells from blood. Source of these receptors: a man aged 18 to 29 in good health. Each CDR3 is given with its conserved first and last residue. Each record gives: V gene, clone size, D gene, CDR3 length, J gene, CDR3 DNA, CDR3 protein. D genes are given only for firm matches. Clone size is stated in some rows and not others, as once, few, many or a class when expanded.

V: TRBV2
size: few
D: NA
length: 14
J: TRBJ2-6
DNA: TGTGCCAGCAGGTTGGGCTCTGGGGCCAACGTCCTGACTTTC
CDR3: CASRLGSGANVLTF

V: TRBV18
size: NA
D: NA
length: 11
J: TRBJ2-7
DNA: TGTGCCAGCTCACCCGTAACCGAGCAGTACTTC
CDR3: CASSPVTEQYF

V: TRBV29-1
size: few
D: NA
length: 13
J: TRBJ1-5
DNA: TGCAGCGTTGAAACCGGGAGTAATCAGCCCCAGCATTTT
CDR3: CSVETGSNQPQHF

V: TRBV18
size: few
D: TRBD2
length: 17
J: TRBJ2-5
DNA: TGTGCCAGCTCACCAAAACTAGCGGGGGGCCAACAAGAGACCCAGTACTTC
CDR3: CASSPKLAGGQQETQYF

V: TRBV30
size: few
D: NA
length: 12
J: TRBJ1-2
DNA: TGTGCCTGGGGAAGGAGCAACTATGGCTACACCTTC
CDR3: CAWGRSNYGYTF

V: TRBV15
size: NA
D: TRBD1
length: 14
J: TRBJ2-5
DNA: TGTGCCACCAGCAGACGGACAGGGCAAGAGACCCAGTACTTC
CDR3: CATSRRTGQETQYF

V: TRBV7-2
size: NA
D: NA
length: 12
J: TRBJ2-5
DNA: TGTGCCAGCAGCCTCCACCGAACTTTTGCGTACTTC
CDR3: CASSLHRTFAYF

V: TRBV27
size: NA
D: NA
length: 14
J: TRBJ2-7
DNA: TGTGCCAGCAGCGTTACGGCGGGGTCCTACGAGCAGTACTTC
CDR3: CASSVTAGSYEQYF

V: TRBV5-1
size: NA
D: NA
length: 11
J: TRBJ1-1
DNA: TGCGCCAGCAGCGAGGAAGCTGAAGCTTTCTTT
CDR3: CASSEEAEAFF

V: TRBV2
size: NA
D: NA
length: 12
J: TRBJ2-7
DNA: TGTGCCAGCAGCCCCAGGGGTAGCGAGCAGTACTTC
CDR3: CASSPRGSEQYF

V: TRBV2
size: NA
D: NA
length: 12
J: TRBJ1-3
DNA: TGTGCCAGCACCCGAGTTGGAAACACCATATATTTT
CDR3: CASTRVGNTIYF

V: TRBV29-1
size: NA
D: NA
length: 13
J: TRBJ1-1
DNA: TGCAGCGTTTTCCTAACATCGAACACTGAAGCTTTCTTT
CDR3: CSVFLTSNTEAFF

V: TRBV4-2
size: NA
D: TRBD2
length: 16
J: TRBJ2-3
DNA: TGTGCCAGCAGCCAAGGGCTGGCGGGGGGTGAAGATACGCAGTATTTT
CDR3: CASSQGLAGGEDTQYF

V: TRBV5-1
size: few
D: NA
length: 14
J: TRBJ2-2
DNA: TGCGCCAGCAGGATCGGACAGAACACCGGGGAGCTGTTTTTT
CDR3: CASRIGQNTGELFF

V: TRBV6-5
size: few
D: NA
length: 13
J: TRBJ2-2
DNA: TGTGCCACCAGGGACGGCAACACCGGGGAGCTGTTTTTT
CDR3: CATRDGNTGELFF

V: TRBV5-4
size: NA
D: NA
length: 12
J: TRBJ1-4
DNA: TGTGCCAGCAGCTCTCGGGGTGAAAAACTGTTTTTT
CDR3: CASSSRGEKLFF

V: TRBV28
size: NA
D: NA
length: 15
J: TRBJ1-4
DNA: TGTGCCAGCAGCCCAGCGAGTATCTCTAATGAAAAACTGTTTTTT
CDR3: CASSPASISNEKLFF

V: TRBV5-6
size: NA
D: NA
length: 14
J: TRBJ2-5
DNA: TGTGCCAGCAGCTTGGTCGAGGTCCGGGAGACCCAGTACTTC
CDR3: CASSLVEVRETQYF

V: TRBV9
size: few
D: NA
length: 17
J: TRBJ1-5
DNA: TGTGCCAGCAGCGTAGGGGGTTTGGGAGAGGGCAATCAGCCCCAGCATTTT
CDR3: CASSVGGLGEGNQPQHF

V: TRBV2
size: NA
D: NA
length: 14
J: TRBJ2-2
DNA: TGTGCCAGCAGTGAAACAGAGGGAACCGGGGAGCTGTTTTTT
CDR3: CASSETEGTGELFF

V: TRBV5-1
size: NA
D: NA
length: 17
J: TRBJ2-3
DNA: TGCGCCAGCAGCTTGAACCTAGCGCCCCTCAGCACAGATACGCAGTATTTT
CDR3: CASSLNLAPLSTDTQYF

V: TRBV5-6
size: few
D: TRBD1
length: 15
J: TRBJ1-4
DNA: TGTGCCAGCAGCTTGCAGGGACAGGGTAATGAAAAACTGTTTTTT
CDR3: CASSLQGQGNEKLFF

V: TRBV7-2
size: few
D: TRBD1
length: 14
J: TRBJ2-1
DNA: TGTGCCAGCGCCGCTAGGACAGGCTACAATGAGCAGTTCTTC
CDR3: CASAARTGYNEQFF

V: TRBV25-1
size: few
D: NA
length: 12
J: TRBJ1-1
DNA: TGTGCCAGCAAAAGGGGGAACACTGAAGCTTTCTTT
CDR3: CASKRGNTEAFF

V: TRBV7-6
size: few
D: NA
length: 16
J: TRBJ2-7
DNA: TGTGCCAGCAGCTTAGTTGGCGGAAAGGGGGACTACGAGCAGTACTTC
CDR3: CASSLVGGKGDYEQYF

V: TRBV11-2
size: NA
D: TRBD2
length: 18
J: TRBJ2-7
DNA: TGTGCCAGCAGCTTGCCCCTAGCGGGGCGACCCCGTTCCTACGAGCAGTACTTC
CDR3: CASSLPLAGRPRSYEQYF

V: TRBV6-5
size: NA
D: NA
length: 15
J: TRBJ2-7
DNA: TGTGCCAGCAAATCCCGTCCAGGGCAAACCTACGAGCAGTACTTC
CDR3: CASKSRPGQTYEQYF

V: TRBV30
size: NA
D: TRBD1
length: 13
J: TRBJ2-2
DNA: TGTGCCTGGAGTCCGGACAGGACCGGGGAGCTGTTTTTT
CDR3: CAWSPDRTGELFF

V: TRBV5-6
size: NA
D: NA
length: 13
J: TRBJ1-2
DNA: TGTGCCAGCAGCTTTTCGCAGGGGAGCGGCTACACCTTC
CDR3: CASSFSQGSGYTF

V: TRBV7-9
size: NA
D: NA
length: 14
J: TRBJ1-1
DNA: TGTGCCAGCAATCATCGCGAGGAGGCCACTGAAGCTTTCTTT
CDR3: CASNHREEATEAFF

V: TRBV6-5
size: few
D: NA
length: 14
J: TRBJ1-2
DNA: TGTGCCAGCAGTTACTTGGGTCCTAACTATGGCTACACCTTC
CDR3: CASSYLGPNYGYTF

V: TRBV28
size: NA
D: NA
length: 13
J: TRBJ1-2
DNA: TGTGCCATCCTCCTTAGGGGTGGCTATGGCTACACCTTC
CDR3: CAILLRGGYGYTF

V: TRBV10-3
size: few
D: NA
length: 14
J: TRBJ1-4
DNA: TGTGCCATCAGTGAGTTCGGGTCTGGCGAAAAACTGTTTTTT
CDR3: CAISEFGSGEKLFF

V: TRBV10-3
size: few
D: TRBD1
length: 16
J: TRBJ2-6
DNA: TGTGCCATCAGTGGGACAGGGATCTCTGGGGCCAACGTCCTGACTTTC
CDR3: CAISGTGISGANVLTF

V: TRBV7-2
size: NA
D: NA
length: 14
J: TRBJ2-7
DNA: TGTGCCAGCAGCCTGGACACCGAAGGGTACGAGCAGTACTTC
CDR3: CASSLDTEGYEQYF

V: TRBV4-3
size: NA
D: TRBD1
length: 18
J: TRBJ2-3
DNA: TGCGCCAGCAGCCAAGCCCCGCGGCGACAGGGTCGCACAGATACGCAGTATTTT
CDR3: CASSQAPRRQGRTDTQYF

V: TRBV14
size: NA
D: NA
length: 15
J: TRBJ1-2
DNA: TGTGCCAGCAGCCAAGGTGCCCCCTCTAACTATGGCTACACCTTC
CDR3: CASSQGAPSNYGYTF

V: TRBV7-2
size: NA
D: NA
length: 13
J: TRBJ1-1
DNA: TGTGCCAGCAGCTTACGGCAGAACACTGAAGCTTTCTTT
CDR3: CASSLRQNTEAFF

V: TRBV5-1
size: NA
D: NA
length: 15
J: TRBJ2-7
DNA: TGCGCCAGCAGCTTGGACGGATTTAACTCCTACGAGCAGTACTTC
CDR3: CASSLDGFNSYEQYF

V: TRBV5-4
size: NA
D: TRBD1
length: 14
J: TRBJ1-2
DNA: TGTGCCAGCAGCTTAACTATGACAGGGGGCGGCTACACCTTC
CDR3: CASSLTMTGGGYTF

V: TRBV19
size: few
D: NA
length: 14
J: TRBJ2-5
DNA: TGTGCCAGTCGCGAAAGGCAGGGGCGGGAGACCCAGTACTTC
CDR3: CASRERQGRETQYF

V: TRBV2
size: few
D: NA
length: 16
J: TRBJ2-2
DNA: TGTGCCAGCAGTGAAGCGCCCTACCTGGACACCGGGGAGCTGTTTTTT
CDR3: CASSEAPYLDTGELFF

V: TRBV19
size: few
D: NA
length: 15
J: TRBJ2-1
DNA: TGTGCCAGTAGTATAGATACCATCCGACAGACAAGTCGGTTCTTC
CDR3: CASSIDTIRQTSRFF

V: TRBV7-6
size: few
D: TRBD1
length: 15
J: TRBJ2-7
DNA: TGTGCCAGCAGCTTACTACCGGGACAGGGTAACGAGCAGTACTTC
CDR3: CASSLLPGQGNEQYF

V: TRBV11-2
size: NA
D: NA
length: 13
J: TRBJ2-1
DNA: TGTGCCAGCAGCTTAGTCCGCTACAATGAGCAGTTCTTC
CDR3: CASSLVRYNEQFF

V: TRBV10-3
size: few
D: TRBD2
length: 19
J: TRBJ2-2
DNA: TGTGCCATCAGTGAGTCGGCCCTAGCGGGATCCCCACGCACCGGGGAGCTGTTTTTT
CDR3: CAISESALAGSPRTGELFF

V: TRBV27
size: few
D: NA
length: 13
J: TRBJ1-2
DNA: TGTGCCAGCAGTCTAGGTCCGGCGTATGGCTACACCTTC
CDR3: CASSLGPAYGYTF

V: TRBV5-1
size: NA
D: NA
length: 15
J: TRBJ2-2
DNA: TGCGCCAGCAGCTTGGTGGCTCAGAAGACCGGGGAGCTGTTTTTT
CDR3: CASSLVAQKTGELFF

V: TRBV7-2
size: NA
D: NA
length: 12
J: TRBJ2-3
DNA: TGTGCCAGCAGCGTGACAGAAGATACGCAGTATTTT
CDR3: CASSVTEDTQYF

V: TRBV18
size: NA
D: NA
length: 14
J: TRBJ1-1
DNA: TGTGCCAGCTCACCAGGGTTCATGCGCGCTGAAGCTTTCTTT
CDR3: CASSPGFMRAEAFF

V: TRBV28
size: NA
D: NA
length: 16
J: TRBJ2-7
DNA: TGTGCCAGCAGTTTATTAAGGCAATTCGGTCGGGGGGAGCAGTACTTC
CDR3: CASSLLRQFGRGEQYF

V: TRBV7-3
size: NA
D: NA
length: 14
J: TRBJ2-3
DNA: TGTGCCAGCAGCTTAACTGGCTCGGGTTATACGCAGTATTTT
CDR3: CASSLTGSGYTQYF